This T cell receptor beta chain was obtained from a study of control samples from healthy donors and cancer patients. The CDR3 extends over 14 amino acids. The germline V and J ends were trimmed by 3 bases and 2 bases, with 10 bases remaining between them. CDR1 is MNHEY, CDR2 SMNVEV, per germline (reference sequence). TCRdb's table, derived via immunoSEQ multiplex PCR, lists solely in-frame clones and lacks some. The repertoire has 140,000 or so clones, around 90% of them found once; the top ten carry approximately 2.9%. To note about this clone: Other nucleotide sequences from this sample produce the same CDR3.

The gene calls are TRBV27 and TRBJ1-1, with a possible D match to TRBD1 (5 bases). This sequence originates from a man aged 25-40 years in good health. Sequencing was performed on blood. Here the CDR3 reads CASSLGGSNTEAFF. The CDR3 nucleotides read TGTGCCAGCAGTTTGGGGGGATCAAACACTGAAGCTTTCTTT.